This T cell receptor (beta chain) comes out of a study of cytomegalovirus exposure and HLA in healthy donors. Some clones are missing from TCRdb's copy, which holds only in-frame ones; the method was immunoSEQ multiplex PCR. Of about 160,000 clones listed, 86% are singletons. The CDR3 is 14 amino acids. V was pared by 5 bases and J by 3 bases, with 10 bases between. The germline V gene has CDR1 SGHTA and CDR2 FQGNSA. The validation cohort, a group of 90 to 150 subjects, included the donors and was separate from the roughly 620-subject first cohort. Broader study findings: Generally TCR sequences proved uncommon, though certain public TCRs appeared in numerous donors. Investigators reported approximately 170 TCR beta chains as tied to cytomegalovirus. A classifier reportedly called cytomegalovirus status with high sensitivity and specificity.

The sample holds one count of this clone. Its specificity is unknown. The chain carries TRBV7-2 and TRBJ2-2; D unclear. Sequenced: PBMCs. The sequence was obtained from a woman between 18 and 29 years old in good health and CMV-seronegative. The CDR3 is CASSPTRDTGELFF. In nucleotides, the CDR3 is TGTGCCAGCAGCCCTACTCGAGACACCGGGGAGCTGTTTTTT.